Presented here are 5 T cell receptor beta chains from one specimen sequenced in a study of cytotoxic CD8 clonotypes in ibrutinib-treated CLL. The assay was immunoSEQ multiplex PCR, and TCRdb's table has in-frame clones only and misses some. The sample comprises about 150,000 clones, about 79% of which are singletons, and 9.5% to 15% rests with the top ten. The starting material was PBMCs, obtained after 12 months of ibrutinib treatment. The receptors come from a human donor with chronic lymphocytic leukemia.

This rearrangement joins TRBV5-1 to TRBJ2-7; 7 nucleotides agree with TRBD2. Germline assignment: CDR1 SGHRS and CDR2 YFSETQ. CDR3 size: 16 residues. The ends lost 0 bases at V and 5 bases at J; junction bases unmatched: 11. CDR3: CASSLDAGRLADEQYF. As DNA, the CDR3 is TGCGCCAGCAGCTTGGATGCCGGGAGGCTGGCCGACGAGCAGTACTTC.

This clone was detected only a few times. This chain links TRBV10-3 with TRBJ2-1; TRBD2 aligns across 9 bases. The CDR3 has 16 residues. V shed 2 bases, J shed 6 bases, and the junction held 8 bases outside the gene matches. CDR1 ENHRY and CDR2 SYGVKD come from the germline V gene. The CDR3 region is CAISERELAGRNEQFF. The CDR3 DNA reads TGTGCCATCAGTGAGAGGGAACTAGCGGGCCGCAATGAGCAGTTCTTC.

This chain joins TRBV19 and TRBJ2-1; D uncertain. The V end lost 2 bases, the J end lost 8 bases, and 10 bases lay between the germline ends. Germline V CDR1 and CDR2: LNHDA, SQIVND (reference sequence). The CDR3 is 13 amino acids. The CDR3 sequence: CASSIISSHEQFF. In nucleotides, the CDR3 is TGTGCCAGTAGTATAATAAGTAGTCATGAGCAGTTCTTC.

The genes are TRBV5-1 and TRBJ2-5, with D perhaps matching TRBD2 (7 bases). The germline V gene encodes CDR1 SGHRS and CDR2 YFSETQ. This CDR3 has 16 amino acids. V dropped 4 bases and J dropped 1 base, with 17 bases sitting between them. The CDR3 DNA is TGCGCCAGCAGCCTGGGGGCTAGCGGCGCCCAAGAGACCCAGTACTTC. The encoded protein is CASSLGASGAQETQYF. Using reference TRBV5-1 and TRBJ2-5 for the parts outside the CDR3, the full variable domain is KAGVTQTPRYLIKTRGQQVTLSCSPISGHRSVSWYQQTPGQGLQFLFEYFSETQRNKGNFPGRFSGRQFSNSRSEMNVSTLELGDSALYLCASSLGASGAQETQYFGPGTRLLVL.

This chain connects TRBV30 to TRBJ1-5; TRBD1 might be the D (5 bases). Germline values: CDR1 GTSNPN, CDR2 SVGIG (reference sequence). V dropped 1 base and J dropped 2 bases, with 12 bases sitting between them. The CDR3 runs 15 residues. CDR3 sequence reads: CAWSARGVGNQPQHF. The CDR3 bases are TGTGCCTGGAGTGCGAGAGGGGTGGGCAATCAGCCCCAGCATTTT.